This T cell receptor beta chain was retrieved from a study of identical twins. This clonotype showed up just a few times. The antigen is not known. The CDR3 is 13 amino acids. Germline CDR1 is SNHLY and CDR2 is FYNNEI. Deletions cut 6 bases from V and 5 bases from J, with 13 bases between. General observations from the study: Alpha sequences that were out-of-frame and twin-shared showed an excess of low generation probability.

A universal primer site was created by template switching, with the cDNA bearing unique molecular identifiers. MiXCR was run by TCRdb on the 5' RACE reads, yielding one entry per CDR3 protein. The top ten hold 1.6% of the sample, which has approximately 630,000 distinct CDR3 sequences, around 7.5% seen once. A further study also used this sample, focusing on yellow fever vaccine responses in identical twins.

V and J are TRBV2 and TRBJ2-5, with TRBD2 as a possible D gene (6 bases). Sequenced: PBMCs. The source of this sequence is a woman aged 18-35 years in good health. The CDR3 DNA sequence: TGTGCCAGCAGGGGGGGACTTTCTGAGACCCAGTACTTC. The encoded protein is CASRGGLSETQYF. The full variable domain, with the rest looked up from reference TRBV2 and TRBJ2-5, is EPEVTQTPSHQVTQMGQEVILRCVPISNHLYFYWYRQILGQKVEFLVSFYNNEISEKSEIFDDQFSVERPDGSNFTLKIRSTKLEDSAMYFCASRGGLSETQYFGPGTRLLVL.